This TCR beta chain was captured by sequencing in a study of T cell responses to AZD1222 COVID-19 vaccine. Assay used: immunoSEQ multiplex PCR; TCRdb lists only in-frame clones, some missing. Of approximately 130,000 clones listed, 90% to 95% were seen once; the top ten hold about 3%. The CDR3 is 15 amino acids. The V end lost 5 bases, the J end lost 4 bases, and 16 bases lay between the germline ends. CDR1 is LNHDA and CDR2 is SQIVND in the germline V gene (reference sequence). This TCR was sampled from an adult in good health. This sequence joins TRBV19 and TRBJ2-3; D is unclear. Sample: peripheral blood, taken on day 0 of AZD1222 vaccination. CDR3 DNA: TGTGCCAGTAGTTACGGGCGGCCCTCCCCAGATACGCAGTATTTT. Translated, it gives CASSYGRPSPDTQYF.